This TCR beta chain stems from a study of blood T cell repertoires in COVID-19. Study at large: Sites in the United States, Italy and Spain provided acute and convalescent COVID-19 samples. T cells, B-cell-depleted T cells, or PBMCs provided the cDNA or gDNA that served as material.

In the authors' workflow: Nucleated cell counts were estimated from reference gene primer amplification. Profiling relied on immunoSEQ multiplex PCR, and the TCRdb table lists in-frame clones only, not all of them. Clonal size and the V and J genes are those of that table, whereas D and trimming came from the DNA. The sample yields about 250,000 clones, 70% to 85% seen once. Germline V gene sequence: CDR1 MNHNY, CDR2 SVGAGI (reference sequence). There are 14 residues in the CDR3. V was pared by 0 bases and J by 4 bases, with 0 bases of the junction left unmatched. This clonotype was obtained from a man at least 80 years old with acute or convalescent COVID-19. Sequenced input: peripheral blood. The gene calls are TRBV6-6 and TRBJ2-7; 10 bases align to TRBD1. The CDR3, as DNA: TGTGCCAGCAGTTACTCGGACAGGGGGTACGAGCAGTACTTC. This codes for CASSYSDRGYEQYF.